What follows are 31 T cell receptor beta chains derived from one specimen sequenced in a study of blood T cells in healthy people across ages. Alongside a J-beta primer mix, a sample-barcoded 5' primer served in a second PCR lasting about 7 to 12 cycles. TCRdb itself ran the 5' RACE reads through MiXCR, one entry per CDR3 protein. Of 1.5 million to 2 million distinct CDR3 sequences listed, 28% are singletons. Sequences were obtained from blood. The receptors shown here come from a woman between 25 and 40 years old in good health.

The chain has TRBV7-2 and TRBJ2-7, with 7 bases matching TRBD1. Gene TRBJ2-5 matches the end of the DNA better, so the J call may be wrong. Per germline, CDR1 SGHTA and CDR2 FQGNSA. CDR3 length: 16 residues. The CDR3: CASSLTRTGAQETQYF. The DNA of the CDR3 is TGTGCCAGCAGCTTAACCCGCACAGGGGCACAAGAGACCCAGTACTTC.

This rearrangement joins TRBV19 to TRBJ2-1; 7 nucleotides align to TRBD2. The CDR3 runs 14 residues. The V and J ends lost 7 bases and 6 bases, in that order; junction bases with no gene match: 9. Germline V gene data show CDR1 as LNHDA and CDR2 as SQIVND (reference sequence). CDR3 region: CASNTNWGGNEQFF. For the CDR3, the DNA is TGTGCCAGTAACACTAACTGGGGGGGCAATGAGCAGTTCTTC.

In its sample, this clonotype was seen a few times. The chain links TRBV7-2 to TRBJ2-5; 8 bases align to TRBD2. V lost 5 bases, J lost 6 bases, and 8 bases stayed unmatched. CDR1 is SGHTA, CDR2 FQGNSA, per germline. This CDR3 has 14 amino acids. The CDR3 loop is CASSGRGGRKTQYF. CDR3 nucleotide sequence: TGTGCCAGCAGCGGACGGGGGGGCCGAAAGACCCAGTACTTC.

The gene calls are TRBV28 and TRBJ2-5; 10 nucleotides align to TRBD2. Per the germline V gene, CDR1 is MDHEN and CDR2 is SYDVKM. Trimming took 5 bases from V and 2 from J; bases not matched to a gene: 8. There are 16 residues in the CDR3. The CDR3 region is CASSTQLAGLQETQYF. The CDR3 region has the DNA TGTGCCAGCAGTACGCAACTAGCGGGGCTGCAAGAGACCCAGTACTTC.

V gene TRBV7-2 combines with J gene TRBJ2-7; D is unresolved. The CDR3 has 12 amino acids. With 4 bases removed from V and 6 bases from J, the gap between germline ends came to 10 bases. Germline V CDR1 and CDR2: SGHTA, FQGNSA. The CDR3 DNA sequence: TGTGCCAGCAGCTGGCATGGAAGCGAGCAGTACTTC. It yields the protein CASSWHGSEQYF.

The rearrangement links TRBV4-3 to TRBJ2-1; D is perhaps TRBD2 (6 bases). Gene TRBJ2-7 matches the end of the DNA better, so the J call may be wrong. There are 15 residues in the CDR3. Germline CDR1 reads LGHNA; CDR2 reads YSLEER. The CDR3 nucleotides are TGCGCCAGCAGCCACGGGACGGCGGACTACAATGAGCAGTACTTC. It codes for CASSHGTADYNEQYF.

This clonotype was seen at least ten times. V and J are TRBV12-3 or TRBV12-4 and TRBJ2-4, with D possibly called TRBD1 or TRBD2 (5 bases each). The CDR3 sequence is 10 residues long. Trimming stripped 8 bases from V and 6 bases from J, with 5 bases between. For the CDR3, the DNA is TGTGCCAGCGGGGGAAACATTCAGTACTTC. Residues: CASGGNIQYF.

This clonotype was observed a single time. The genes are TRBV6-1 and TRBJ2-7, with a possible D match to TRBD1 (6 bases). V was trimmed by 4 bases and J by 8 bases, leaving 9 bases between them. Germline CDR1 reads MNHNS; CDR2 reads SASEGT. CDR3 length: 11 residues. CDR3 in amino acids: CASSGGDKQYF. The CDR3 nucleotides are TGTGCCAGCAGTGGAGGGGACAAGCAGTACTTC.

Regarding this clonotype: This sequence may be a read error, since a much larger clone differs from it by one base. The chain carries TRBV29-1 and TRBJ2-5; the D gene is possibly TRBD1 (6 bases). V was trimmed by 5 bases and J by 2 bases, leaving 15 bases between them. Germline loops: CDR1 SQVTM, CDR2 ANQGSEA. CDR3 length: 14 residues. In DNA form, the CDR3 reads TGCAGCGTTACATCTTCCGGGACACAAGAGACCCAGTACTTC. This encodes CSVTSSGTQETQYF.

This clonotype turned up a few times. This chain connects TRBV5-1 to TRBJ2-7, with D perhaps being TRBD1 or TRBD2 (6 bases each). The CDR3 runs 15 residues. Per the germline V gene, CDR1 is SGHRS and CDR2 is YFSETQ. Trimming shortened V by 3 bases and J by 5 bases, and 18 bases separated the two germline ends. In DNA form, the CDR3 reads TGCGCCAGCAGCTCGGGGGCAGGGTACCGGCACGAGCAGTACTTC. This sequence encodes CASSSGAGYRHEQYF.

This clonotype was counted a few times. The chain uses TRBV27 and TRBJ2-1, with 12 bases fitting TRBD1. The J segment lost 8 bases and the V segment lost 7 bases, leaving 9 bases of the junction unmatched. The CDR3 spans 15 residues. CDR1 MNHEY and CDR2 SMNVEV come from the germline V gene (reference sequence). CDR3 protein: CASNTPGTGGYEQFF. The CDR3 DNA follows: TGTGCCAGCAACACACCCGGGACAGGGGGCTATGAGCAGTTCTTC.

This clonotype was picked up a small number of times. The CDR3 loop is CASSQGQSPNYGYTF. The CDR3 nucleotides are TGCGCCAGCAGCCAGGGACAGTCCCCTAACTATGGCTACACCTTC. This chain joins TRBV5-1 and TRBJ1-2; 7 bases fit TRBD1. The CDR3 is made up of 15 amino acids. V shed 4 bases, J shed 0 bases, and the junction held 6 bases outside the gene matches. Germline values: CDR1 SGHRS, CDR2 YFSETQ.

This clonotype was seen more than once but under ten times. The chain employs TRBV2 and TRBJ2-1; possible D gene TRBD2, 5 bases. The germline CDR1 and CDR2 sequences are SNHLY and FYNNEI. The CDR3 runs 15 residues. V lost 2 bases to trimming and J lost 4 bases, with 12 bases between them. The CDR3 nucleotides read TGTGCCAGCAGTGAAAAAGCGGTATCTTACAATGAGCAGTTCTTC. Protein product: CASSEKAVSYNEQFF.

This clonotype has more than one count but fewer than ten. V usage is TRBV7-2 and J usage is TRBJ1-1; 9 bases map to TRBD1. The V and J ends lost 8 bases and 3 bases, in that order; junction bases with no gene match: 7. Germline V gene data show CDR1 as SGHTA and CDR2 as FQGNSA. This CDR3 spans 14 amino acids. The CDR3 region is CASVPGQGHTEAFF. CDR3 coding DNA: TGTGCCAGCGTCCCGGGACAGGGACACACTGAAGCTTTCTTT.

This clonotype was counted between two and nine times. The V call is TRBV5-5, the J call TRBJ2-3, with 7 bases identical to TRBD1. Trimming at V came to 4 bases and at J to 2 bases, leaving 4 bases not matched to a gene. From germline, CDR1 is SGHKS and CDR2 YYEKEE (reference sequence). This CDR3 has 14 amino acids. The CDR3 DNA is TGTGCCAGCAGCCGACAGGGATTCACAGATACGCAGTATTTT. This codes for CASSRQGFTDTQYF.

The rearrangement joins TRBV12-5 to TRBJ2-1; TRBD2 is a possible D gene (7 bases). CDR1 is LGHNT, CDR2 FRNRAP, per germline. Trimming took 2 bases from V and 9 from J, leaving 11 bases between them. CDR3 length equals 13 residues. CDR3: CASGLPGGREQFF. The CDR3 DNA is TGTGCTAGTGGTTTGCCCGGGGGGCGTGAGCAGTTCTTC.

This chain uses TRBV9 with TRBJ1-2; D might be TRBD1 (5 bases). Germline CDR1 reads SGDLS; CDR2 reads YYNGEE. This CDR3 spans 15 amino acids. The V end was cut by 0 bases, the J end by 4 bases, with 13 bases between. The CDR3 spells CASSVDRRPVYGYTF. The DNA for the CDR3 is TGTGCCAGCAGCGTAGACAGGAGGCCCGTCTATGGCTACACCTTC.

Many counts were recorded for this clonotype. The chain employs TRBV10-3 and TRBJ2-5, with D hard to call. The CDR3 runs 15 residues. Trimming removed 4 bases from V and 2 bases from J, with 14 bases in between. Germline V gives CDR1 ENHRY, CDR2 SYGVKD. CDR3 residues: CAISGKMGLQETQYF. The CDR3 nucleotides are TGTGCCATCAGTGGAAAGATGGGTCTACAAGAGACCCAGTACTTC.

V usage is TRBV3-1 and J usage is TRBJ2-1; D might be TRBD2 (6 bases). The CDR3 is made up of 13 amino acids. Germline V gene lookup returns CDR1 LGHDT and CDR2 YNNKEL (reference sequence). Trimming took off 7 bases at V and 5 bases at J, with 12 bases between the two ends. The CDR3 DNA reads as TGTGCCAGCACAGGCGGGGAGCACAATGAGCAGTTCTTC. As protein: CASTGGEHNEQFF.

This clonotype has just a few counts. The chain has TRBV30 and TRBJ2-1; D is undetermined. Trimming cost V 0 bases and J 6 bases, with 9 bases left between them. Germline lookup yields CDR1 GTSNPN and CDR2 SVGIG (reference sequence). This CDR3 contains 13 residues. CDR3 amino acids: CAWSVSLPNEQFF. DNA for the CDR3: TGTGCCTGGAGTGTTTCTTTACCCAATGAGCAGTTCTTC.

This clonotype has ten or more counts. This rearrangement joins TRBV20-1 to TRBJ2-7; the match to TRBD1 covers 8 bases. Germline CDR1 reads DFQATT; CDR2 reads SNEGSKA (reference sequence). The CDR3 totals 15 residues. The junction had 6 bases not matched to a gene; V was cut back by 0 bases and J by 2 bases. In DNA, the CDR3 is TGCAGTGCTAGAGATCCCACCAGGGGGCCCTACGAGCAGTACTTC. Amino acids: CSARDPTRGPYEQYF.

This clonotype has only a few counts. V and J are TRBV11-3 and TRBJ1-2; 11 nucleotides align to TRBD1. CDR1 and CDR2 (germline): SGHNT, YENEEA. The CDR3 loop spans 15 amino acids. The V segment lost 5 bases and the J segment 5 bases; nucleotides outside the gene matches: 7. The CDR3 region is CASSEKGQGEYGYTF. The CDR3 DNA is TGTGCCAGCAGCGAAAAGGGACAGGGGGAGTATGGCTACACCTTC.

The chain couples TRBV30 to TRBJ2-7; TRBD1 matches 8 bases. This CDR3 is 11 amino acids long. The trim removed 6 bases at V and 6 bases at J, leaving 4 bases unmatched. CDR1 and CDR2 (germline): GTSNPN, SVGIG (reference sequence). The CDR3 DNA reads as TGTGCCTGTCGACAGGGGACCGAGCAGTACTTC. Translating gives CACRQGTEQYF.

This clonotype was recorded only once. This may be a read error, as it is one base from a much larger clone. The chain employs TRBV27 and TRBJ2-5; weak D call: TRBD2 (6 bases). The V gene's germline CDR1 is MNHEY and CDR2 SMNVEV (reference sequence). The ends were cut back, 4 bases at V and 4 bases at J, with 13 bases in the middle. This CDR3 has 14 amino acids. The CDR3 region is CASSCAGRGETQYF. As DNA, the CDR3 is TGTGCCAGCAGTTGTGCCGGGAGAGGAGAGACCCAGTACTTC.

V usage is TRBV6-4 and J usage is TRBJ2-5; no reliable D call. CDR3 length equals 9 residues. Germline V gives CDR1 MRHNA, CDR2 SNTAGT. V was trimmed by 8 bases and J by 11 bases, leaving 9 bases between them. The CDR3 DNA reads TGTGCCAGCGGTGTAGGGCAGTACTTC. This codes for CASGVGQYF.

The CDR3 is CATHLKAQQAPPRSDIQYF. In nucleotides, the CDR3 is TGTGCCACCCACCTTAAGGCACAGCAGGCCCCCCCACGATCTGACATTCAGTACTTC. The rearrangement links TRBV7-6 to TRBJ2-4; D is unclear. Germline V lookup: CDR1 SGHVS, CDR2 FNYEAQ. The ends were cut back, 10 bases at V and 8 bases at J, with 36 bases in the middle. This CDR3 is 19 amino acids long. The full variable domain, completed using reference TRBV7-6 and TRBJ2-4, is GAGVSQSPRYKVTKRGQDVALRCDPISGHVSLYWYRQALGQGPEFLTYFNYEAQQDKSGLPNDRFSAERPEGSISTLTIQRTEQRDSAMYRCATHLKAQQAPPRSDIQYFGAGTRLSVL.

In this sample, this clonotype turned up many times. This chain uses TRBV20-1 with TRBJ2-5; D is possibly TRBD1 or TRBD2 (5 bases each). The CDR3 covers 13 residues. Trimming took 6 bases from V and 2 from J, leaving 13 bases between them. Looked up from germline, CDR1 is DFQATT and CDR2 is SNEGSKA (reference sequence). CDR3 residues: CSAPLRGQETQYF. The CDR3 bases are TGCAGTGCCCCACTGAGGGGACAAGAGACCCAGTACTTC.

The chain recombines TRBV5-1 with TRBJ2-1; 8 nucleotides align to TRBD2. V was clipped by 4 bases and J by 8 bases; unmatched bases: 14. The germline V gene has CDR1 SGHRS and CDR2 YFSETQ. The CDR3 has 16 amino acids. CDR3 protein: CASSPRERLAGDEQFF. The CDR3 DNA follows: TGCGCCAGCAGCCCCCGAGAAAGGCTAGCGGGTGATGAGCAGTTCTTC.

The table lists this clonotype with a few counts. The V call is TRBV3-1, the J call TRBJ2-6; the D is unclear. The ends were cut back, 4 bases at V and 4 bases at J, with 11 bases in the middle. In germline, CDR1 is LGHDT, CDR2 YNNKEL (reference sequence). This CDR3 is built from 15 residues. In nucleotides, the CDR3 is TGTGCCAGCAGCCCGCAACTCGGGGGGGCCAACGTCCTGACTTTC. As protein: CASSPQLGGANVLTF. The full variable domain, rest sourced from reference TRBV3-1 and TRBJ2-6, is DTAVSQTPKYLVTQMGNDKSIKCEQNLGHDTMYWYKQDSKKFLKIMFSYNNKELIINETVPNRFSPKSPDKAHLNLHINSLELGDSAVYFCASSPQLGGANVLTFGAGSRLTVL.

This clonotype was picked up a small number of times. The CDR3 nucleotides are TGTGCCAGCAGCTTGGAAGGCCGACTCTCCTACAATGAGCAGTTCTTC. This encodes CASSLEGRLSYNEQFF. The rearrangement uses TRBV5-6 and TRBJ2-1; D is uncertain. Germline lookup yields CDR1 SGHDT and CDR2 YYEEEE. V lost 0 bases and J 0 bases, leaving 10 bases between the germline ends. This CDR3 comprises 16 residues.

This chain connects TRBV6-5 to TRBJ2-7; 9 nucleotides align to TRBD1. CDR1 MNHEY and CDR2 SVGAGI come from the germline V gene. The CDR3 extends over 18 amino acids. V shed 0 bases, J shed 1 base, and the junction held 10 bases outside the gene matches. Here the CDR3 reads CASSYSEPGTGTSYEQYF. The CDR3 DNA follows: TGTGCCAGCAGTTACTCAGAACCCGGGACAGGGACTTCCTACGAGCAGTACTTC.